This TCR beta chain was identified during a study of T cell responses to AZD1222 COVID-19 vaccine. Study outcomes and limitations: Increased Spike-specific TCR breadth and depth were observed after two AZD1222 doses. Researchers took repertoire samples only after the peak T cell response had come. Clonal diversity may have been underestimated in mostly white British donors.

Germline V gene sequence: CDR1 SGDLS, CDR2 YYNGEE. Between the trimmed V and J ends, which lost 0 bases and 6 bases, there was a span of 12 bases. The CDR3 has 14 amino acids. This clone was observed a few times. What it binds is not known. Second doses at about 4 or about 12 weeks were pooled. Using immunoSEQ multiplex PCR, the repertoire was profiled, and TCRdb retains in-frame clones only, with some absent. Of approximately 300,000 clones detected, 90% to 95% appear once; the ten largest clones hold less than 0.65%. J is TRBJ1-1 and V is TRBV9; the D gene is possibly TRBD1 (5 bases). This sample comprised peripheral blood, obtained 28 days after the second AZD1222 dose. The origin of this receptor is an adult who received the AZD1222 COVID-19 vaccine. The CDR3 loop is CASSVDRGGAEAFF. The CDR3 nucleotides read TGTGCCAGCAGCGTAGATAGGGGAGGGGCTGAAGCTTTCTTT.